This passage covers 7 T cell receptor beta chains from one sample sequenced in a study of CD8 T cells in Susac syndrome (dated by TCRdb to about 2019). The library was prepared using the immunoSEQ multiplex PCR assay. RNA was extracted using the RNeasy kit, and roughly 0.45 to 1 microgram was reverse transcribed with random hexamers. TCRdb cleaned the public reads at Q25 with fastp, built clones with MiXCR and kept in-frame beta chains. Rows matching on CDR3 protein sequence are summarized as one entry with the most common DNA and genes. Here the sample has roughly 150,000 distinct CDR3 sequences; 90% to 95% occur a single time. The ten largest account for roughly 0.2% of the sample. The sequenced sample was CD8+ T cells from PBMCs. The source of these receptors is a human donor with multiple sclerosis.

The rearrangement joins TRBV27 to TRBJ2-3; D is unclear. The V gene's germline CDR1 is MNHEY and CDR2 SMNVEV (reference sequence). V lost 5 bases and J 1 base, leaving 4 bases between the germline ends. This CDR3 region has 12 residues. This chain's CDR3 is CASSTRTDTQYF. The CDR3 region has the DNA TGTGCCAGCAGTACGCGCACAGATACGCAGTATTTT.

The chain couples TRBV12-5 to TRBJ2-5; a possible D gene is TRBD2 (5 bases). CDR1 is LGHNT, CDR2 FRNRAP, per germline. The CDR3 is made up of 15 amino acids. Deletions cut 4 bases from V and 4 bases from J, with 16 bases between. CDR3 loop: CASGSSGEEVETQYF. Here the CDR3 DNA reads TGTGCTAGTGGTTCATCGGGCGAGGAGGTAGAGACCCAGTACTTC.

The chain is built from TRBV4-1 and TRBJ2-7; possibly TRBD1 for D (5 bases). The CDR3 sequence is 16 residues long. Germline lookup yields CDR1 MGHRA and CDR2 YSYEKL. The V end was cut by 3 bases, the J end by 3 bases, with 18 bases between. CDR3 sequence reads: CASSQGQGSGYYEQYF. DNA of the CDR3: TGCGCCAGCAGCCAGGGCCAGGGATCCGGGTACTACGAGCAGTACTTC.

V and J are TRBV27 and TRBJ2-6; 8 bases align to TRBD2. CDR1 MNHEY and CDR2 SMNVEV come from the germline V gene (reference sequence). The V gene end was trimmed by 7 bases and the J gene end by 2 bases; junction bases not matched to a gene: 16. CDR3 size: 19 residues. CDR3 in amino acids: CASKERGGPSLAGANVLTF. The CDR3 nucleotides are TGTGCCAGCAAGGAACGGGGGGGCCCATCATTGGCTGGGGCCAACGTCCTGACTTTC.

CDR3 in amino acids: CASSRGGSRGETQYF. The CDR3 DNA sequence: TGTGCCAGCAGCCGCGGGGGATCGAGGGGCGAGACCCAGTACTTC. This sequence joins TRBV13 and TRBJ2-5; 7 nucleotides line up with TRBD2. Per germline, CDR1 PRHDT and CDR2 FYEKMQ (reference sequence). This CDR3 spans 15 amino acids. J lost 5 bases, V lost 5 bases, and 11 bases had no gene match.

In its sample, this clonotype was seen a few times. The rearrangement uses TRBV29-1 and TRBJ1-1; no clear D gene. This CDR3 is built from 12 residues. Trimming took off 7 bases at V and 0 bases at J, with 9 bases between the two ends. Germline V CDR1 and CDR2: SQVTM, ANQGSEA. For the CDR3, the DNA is TGCAGCGCTGGACGATTGAACACTGAAGCTTTCTTT. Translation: CSAGRLNTEAFF.

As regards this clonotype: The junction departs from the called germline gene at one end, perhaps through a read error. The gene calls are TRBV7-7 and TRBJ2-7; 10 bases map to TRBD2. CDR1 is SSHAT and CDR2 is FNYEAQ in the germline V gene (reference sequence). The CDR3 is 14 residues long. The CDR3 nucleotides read TGTGCTAGCAGCCCATCTAGCGGGGGTTACGAGCAGTACTTC. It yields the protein CASSPSSGGYEQYF.